This T cell receptor (beta chain) was found in a study of radiotherapy plus CTLA-4 blockade in lung cancer. Overall study results and limits: Increased serum interferon-beta after radiation also reportedly predicted response strongly. TCR clones originating in tumors grew in number in blood after radiotherapy plus ipilimumab.

This clone was detected only a few times. The target antigen is unknown. Ipilimumab-mediated CTLA-4 blockade plus focal radiation was given to patients having chemo-refractory metastatic non-small-cell lung cancer. The method was immunoSEQ multiplex PCR; TCRdb's version includes in-frame clones alone and lacks a portion of them. This table holds some 73,000 clones, over 70% found once. The input for sequencing was peripheral blood, taken from a patient treated with radiotherapy plus ipilimumab. The receptor comes from a human donor with non-small cell lung cancer whose response to radiotherapy plus ipilimumab could not be evaluated. Some clones in this sample may be carry-over from other donors' samples.

The CDR3 coding sequence is TGCGCCAGCAGCCAGGGAGGAGACAATGAGCAGTTCTTC. Its protein product is CASSQGGDNEQFF. V and J are TRBV4-3 and TRBJ2-1; weak D call: TRBD2 (6 bases). V was pared by 3 bases and J by 5 bases, with 8 bases between. This CDR3 is built from 13 residues. In germline, CDR1 is LGHNA, CDR2 YSLEER.